This T cell receptor (beta chain) was profiled in a study of blood T cell repertoires in COVID-19. Study background: Both acute and convalescent COVID-19 samples were obtained from the United States, Italy and Spain. T cells, B-cell-depleted T cells, or PBMCs provided the cDNA or gDNA that served as material.

The germline gives CDR1 SNHLY, CDR2 FYNNEI. CDR3 length: 16 amino acids. The germline V and J ends were trimmed by 3 bases and 4 bases, with 16 bases remaining between them. The authors' processing: Scientists estimated how many nucleated cells there were by amplifying reference gene primers. Sequenced by immunoSEQ multiplex PCR; TCRdb stores in-frame clones only, minus some. The D gene and trimming were derived from the DNA, and the V and J assignments and clone size from that table. This table has 200,000 to 300,000 clones, approximately 86% appearing once. The sequencing input was peripheral blood. The chain uses TRBV2 and TRBJ1-5; D is perhaps TRBD1 (5 bases). This sequence originates from a man in his thirties or forties with active or convalescent COVID-19. Here the CDR3 reads CASSDWAGSENQPQHF. In DNA, the CDR3 is TGTGCCAGCAGTGATTGGGCAGGGTCGGAAAATCAGCCCCAGCATTTT.